This T cell receptor beta chain originates from a study of T-cell memory formation after mild COVID-19. Study at large: Clusters were largely donor specific.

A word on this clonotype: The antigen is undetermined.

Overall study results and limits: Later expanders leaned CD4+, whereas day 15 to 85 contracting clones were balanced CD4/CD8. Nothing confirmed that second-wave clones peaking on day 37 were specific for SARS-CoV-2.

V was clipped by 1 base and J by 6 bases; unmatched bases: 9. Looked up from germline, CDR1 is SGHDT and CDR2 is YYEEEE. CDR3 size: 17 residues. TCRdb passed the 5' RACE reads through MiXCR, listing each CDR3 protein once. This table holds 300,000 to 400,000 distinct CDR3 sequences, 25% to 30% found once. The sequence came from an adult woman who had mild COVID-19 (a few samples of this study predate the infection). Cell type and time point are not known. The V and J genes are TRBV5-6 and TRBJ2-4; 11 bases line up with TRBD2. Input material: PBMCs or a T cell subset sorted from them (not recorded which). This chain's CDR3 is CASSLRLVAGGRNIQYF. Written as DNA, the CDR3 is TGTGCCAGCAGCTTGCGTTTGGTAGCGGGAGGGCGAAACATTCAGTACTTC.